This TCR beta chain was documented in a study of blood T cell repertoires in COVID-19. Study-wide context: The samples span acute and convalescent COVID-19 from the United States, Italy and Spain. PBMCs, B-cell-depleted T cells, or T cells were the source of the cDNA or gDNA that made up the material.

V lost 5 bases and J 4 bases, leaving 23 bases between the germline ends. The CDR3 sequence is 17 residues long. Germline CDR1 is LGHNA and CDR2 is YSLEER. Authors' analysis steps: Amplifying reference gene primers gave estimates of nucleated cell counts. Clones were sequenced by immunoSEQ multiplex PCR, and TCRdb holds only the in-frame ones, with some missing. The DNA was the basis for D and trimming; V, J and clone size are from that table. Of about 150,000 clones listed, about 85% were seen once; the top ten hold roughly 0.6%. Followed over time, Seattle patients had been enrolled while infection was active.

The sequencing sample was made of peripheral blood. V is TRBV4-3 and J is TRBJ1-2; weak D call: TRBD1 (5 bases). The receptor was isolated from a man in his sixties with COVID-19, enrolled during active disease. CDR3 region: CASSGQGSALEVYGYTF. The CDR3 DNA sequence: TGCGCCAGCAGCGGTCAGGGCAGTGCTCTCGAGGTCTATGGCTACACCTTC.